The 20 T cell receptor beta chains presented below share a single source sample, sequenced in a study of blood T cell repertoires in COVID-19. Assay used: immunoSEQ multiplex PCR; TCRdb lists only in-frame clones, some missing. The data show tens of thousands of clones, with roughly 88% seen just once and 7.5% to 10% held by the top ten. Sample: peripheral blood. Receptor source: a woman in her 70s with acute or convalescent COVID-19.

The sample holds a few counts of this clone. The DNA for the CDR3 is TGCAGCGCGGGACAGGGGGCTGGCGAGCAGTACTTC. Translating it yields CSAGQGAGEQYF. The chain couples TRBV29-1 to TRBJ2-7; 12 positions agree with TRBD1. There are 12 residues in the CDR3. The J segment lost 6 bases and the V segment lost 7 bases, leaving 4 bases of the junction unmatched. The germline V gene encodes CDR1 SQVTM and CDR2 ANQGSEA.

The chain uses TRBV12-3 or TRBV12-4 and TRBJ1-2, with TRBD1 matching over 7 bases. J lost 4 bases, V lost 5 bases, and 4 bases had no gene match. The CDR3 is made up of 13 amino acids. The CDR3 spells CASSPDRAYGYTF. DNA of the CDR3: TGTGCCAGCAGTCCCGACAGGGCCTATGGCTACACCTTC.

The chain uses TRBV19 and TRBJ2-7; 10 bases match TRBD1. V shed 6 bases, J shed 3 bases, and the junction held 5 bases outside the gene matches. The CDR3 sequence is 14 residues long. Germline V lookup: CDR1 LNHDA, CDR2 SQIVND (reference sequence). The DNA for the CDR3 is TGTGCCAGTAGCCCGACAGGGGGCAGCTACGAGCAGTACTTC. Translation gives CASSPTGGSYEQYF.

This chain links TRBV5-1 with TRBJ1-4, with D unresolved. V was cut by 4 bases and J by 5 bases, with 15 bases left in between. The CDR3 contains 15 residues. Looked up from germline, CDR1 is SGHRS and CDR2 is YFSETQ. In nucleotides, the CDR3 is TGCGCCAGCAGCGCCCGACTGCTAAACAATGAAAAACTGTTTTTT. Residues: CASSARLLNNEKLFF.

The CDR3 is CASSPLGQTNTGELFF. The CDR3 nucleotides read TGCGCCAGCAGCCCCTTAGGACAGACGAACACCGGGGAGCTGTTTTTT. The chain combines TRBV4-1 with TRBJ2-2; possibly TRBD1 for D (6 bases). Germline V gene lookup returns CDR1 MGHRA and CDR2 YSYEKL. The germline V and J ends were trimmed by 4 bases and 0 bases, with 12 bases remaining between them. The CDR3 spans 16 residues.

J is TRBJ1-5 and V is TRBV4-1; 8 nucleotides align to TRBD1. The CDR3 contains 15 residues. V shed 0 bases, J shed 7 bases, and the junction held 5 bases outside the gene matches. Germline V gene data show CDR1 as MGHRA and CDR2 as YSYEKL. CDR3 sequence reads: CASSQDRDRSQPQHF. Here the CDR3 DNA reads TGCGCCAGCAGCCAAGATAGGGACAGGAGCCAGCCCCAGCATTTT.

The chain couples TRBV19 to TRBJ1-2; D gene ambiguous. Trimming removed 3 bases at V and 8 bases at J, with 16 bases between. This CDR3 contains 14 residues. Germline V gene lookup returns CDR1 LNHDA and CDR2 SQIVND (reference sequence). CDR3 in amino acids: CASSILSGFGGYTF. The CDR3 DNA is TGTGCCAGTAGTATCTTGTCGGGGTTCGGAGGCTACACCTTC.

This chain joins TRBV2 and TRBJ2-7, with 9 bases identical to TRBD2. The CDR3 runs to 15 residues. V dropped 5 bases and J dropped 6; count of bases not matched to a gene: 11. CDR1 and CDR2 (germline): SNHLY, FYNNEI. CDR3 protein: CASSRTSASSGEQYF. CDR3 nucleotide sequence: TGTGCCAGCAGTCGGACTAGCGCCTCGTCCGGCGAGCAGTACTTC.

This chain joins TRBV27 and TRBJ2-7; 10 nucleotides agree with TRBD1. The CDR3 is 15 residues long. Trimming at V came to 6 bases and at J to 2 bases, leaving 7 bases not matched to a gene. In germline, CDR1 is MNHEY, CDR2 SMNVEV (reference sequence). The CDR3 loop is CASRSLGTGAYEQYF. The CDR3 DNA follows: TGTGCCAGCAGGTCCTTGGGGACAGGGGCCTACGAGCAGTACTTC.

The CDR3 is CASGTGAGGTEAFF. CDR3 in DNA: TGCGCCAGCGGGACAGGGGCGGGGGGCACTGAAGCTTTCTTT. The chain has TRBV5-1 and TRBJ1-1; TRBD1 matches at 10 bases. The CDR3 consists of 14 residues. Germline V gene lookup returns CDR1 SGHRS and CDR2 YFSETQ. Trimming removed 7 bases from V and 4 bases from J; junction bases left unmatched: 7.

The chain links TRBV28 to TRBJ1-2; tentatively, D is TRBD1 (5 bases). Germline CDR1 MDHEN, CDR2 SYDVKM. The V end was cut by 5 bases, the J end by 5 bases, with 18 bases between. The CDR3 has 15 residues. CDR3 coding DNA: TGTGCCAGCAGTGATGCTCAGGGTAGCATATATGGCTACACCTTC. As protein: CASSDAQGSIYGYTF.

The chain combines TRBV7-6 with TRBJ1-6; D possibly corresponds to TRBD1 (5 bases). CDR3 length equals 17 residues. Trimming cost V 2 bases and J 7 bases, with 18 bases left between them. The germline CDR1 and CDR2 sequences are SGHVS and FNYEAQ. CDR3: CASSLLQVTDDNSPLHF. The CDR3 coding sequence is TGTGCCAGCAGCTTACTGCAGGTGACAGATGACAATTCACCCCTCCACTTT.

J is TRBJ2-3 and V is TRBV19, with 13 bases fitting TRBD2. CDR1 LNHDA and CDR2 SQIVND come from the germline V gene (reference sequence). V trimming: 5 bases; J trimming: 0 bases; junction bases outside the gene matches: 14. The CDR3 is 20 residues long. DNA for the CDR3: TGTGCCAGTAGTGACCCCACCTCACTAGCGGGAGGGCCTAGCACAGATACGCAGTATTTT. Its translation is CASSDPTSLAGGPSTDTQYF. Variable domain in full (rest from reference TRBV19 and TRBJ2-3): DGGITQSPKYLFRKEGQNVTLSCEQNLNHDAMYWYRQDPGQGLRLIYYSQIVNDFQKGDIAEGYSVSREKKESFPLTVTSAQKNPTAFYLCASSDPTSLAGGPSTDTQYFGPGTRLTVL.

The chain links TRBV2 to TRBJ2-7; perhaps TRBD1 as D (6 bases). Germline CDR1 is SNHLY and CDR2 is FYNNEI. The CDR3 sequence is 14 residues long. V lost 7 bases and J lost 0, with 13 bases in between. CDR3 loop: CASIGQGSSYEQYF. The CDR3 DNA reads TGTGCCAGCATAGGGCAGGGGAGCTCCTACGAGCAGTACTTC.

V usage is TRBV12-3 or TRBV12-4 and J usage is TRBJ1-1, with TRBD1 as a possible D gene (5 bases). The CDR3 runs to 13 residues. With 5 bases removed from V and 7 bases from J, the gap between germline ends came to 14 bases. This CDR3 reads CASSLRGVGEAFF. The CDR3 DNA reads TGTGCCAGCAGTCTTCGGGGGGTCGGTGAAGCTTTCTTT.

The chain combines TRBV7-9 with TRBJ1-2; 10 bases fit TRBD1. This CDR3 contains 14 residues. Per the germline V gene, CDR1 is SEHNR and CDR2 is FQNEAQ (reference sequence). The V segment lost 5 bases and the J segment 6 bases; nucleotides outside the gene matches: 6. DNA for the CDR3: TGTGCCAGCAGCAAGACAGGGGGCGCGGATGGCTACACCTTC. As protein: CASSKTGGADGYTF.

The chain uses TRBV5-1 and TRBJ2-1, with 8 bases fitting TRBD2. This CDR3 has 15 amino acids. Germline V gives CDR1 SGHRS, CDR2 YFSETQ. J gave up 4 bases and V 1 base, and 4 bases lay outside the gene matches. CDR3 DNA sequence: TGCGCCAGCAGCTTGATCGGGGGGGCTTACAATGAGCAGTTCTTC. Protein: CASSLIGGAYNEQFF.

This clone was detected only once. The gene calls are TRBV5-1 and TRBJ2-5; 7 nucleotides align to TRBD1. The CDR3 consists of 14 residues. V lost 4 bases to trimming and J lost 2 bases; unmatched junction nucleotides: 5. Germline values: CDR1 SGHRS, CDR2 YFSETQ. CDR3 residues: CASSPGQSQETQYF. Here the CDR3 DNA reads TGCGCCAGCAGCCCGGGACAGAGTCAAGAGACCCAGTACTTC.

The chain joins TRBV25-1 to TRBJ1-6; the D is unclear. CDR1 and CDR2 (germline): MGHDK, SYGVNS. This CDR3 contains 15 residues. Trimming removed 3 bases from V and 4 bases from J, with 10 bases in between. CDR3 region: CASSDGAVYNSPLHF. DNA of the CDR3: TGTGCCAGCAGTGATGGTGCAGTGTATAATTCACCCCTCCACTTT.

The rearrangement joins TRBV10-3 to TRBJ1-5; weak D call: TRBD1 (6 bases). The CDR3 is made up of 14 amino acids. Germline V gene data show CDR1 as ENHRY and CDR2 as SYGVKD. The V end was cut by 6 bases, the J end by 6 bases, with 15 bases between. The CDR3 spells CAISLSGGGQPQHF. The CDR3 DNA reads TGTGCCATCAGCCTTTCGGGGGGCGGTCAGCCCCAGCATTTT.